Each of the 28 T cell receptor beta chains below was sequenced from the same sample in a study of blood T cell repertoires in COVID-19. Sequenced by immunoSEQ multiplex PCR; TCRdb stores in-frame clones only, minus some. Counted here are 130,000 to 150,000 clones, about 83% occurring once; the ten biggest clones make up about 4.1%. Sequencing was done on a sample of peripheral blood. These receptors were collected from a woman in her thirties or forties with acute or convalescent COVID-19.

Concerning this clone itself: Additional DNA sequences in this sample encode the identical CDR3. The V call is TRBV6-6, the J call TRBJ1-5; no clear D gene. The length of the CDR3 is 14 residues. V was cut by 2 bases and J by 2 bases, with 7 bases left in between. Germline V lookup: CDR1 MNHNY, CDR2 SVGAGI (reference sequence). CDR3 bases: TGTGCCAGCAGTTACCCTGAGGGCAATCAGCCCCAGCATTTT. Protein product: CASSYPEGNQPQHF.

This clone was observed once. This chain connects TRBV19 to TRBJ2-1; 15 bases align to TRBD2. V was pared by 1 base and J by 7 bases, with 8 bases of the junction left unmatched. This CDR3 comprises 18 residues. Germline CDR1 reads LNHDA; CDR2 reads SQIVND (reference sequence). Here the CDR3 reads CASSIGTGLAGGRNEQFF. Written as DNA, the CDR3 is TGTGCCAGTAGTATAGGGACTGGACTAGCGGGGGGGCGGAATGAGCAGTTCTTC.

The V and J genes are TRBV7-3 and TRBJ2-1; 12 nucleotides line up with TRBD2. Germline CDR1 SGHTA, CDR2 FQGTGA. Trimming removed 5 bases from V and 6 bases from J; junction bases left unmatched: 5. The CDR3 is made up of 15 amino acids. CDR3 nucleotides: TGTGCCAGCAGCCCAGGACTAGCGGGGACCAATGAGCAGTTCTTC. Its translation: CASSPGLAGTNEQFF. Combining the CDR3 with reference TRBV7-3 and TRBJ2-1 gives the whole variable domain GAGVSQTPSNKVTEKGKYVELRCDPISGHTALYWYRQSLGQGPEFLIYFQGTGAADDSGLPNDRFFAVRPEGSVSTLKIQRTERGDSAVYLCASSPGLAGTNEQFFGPGTRLTVL.

V gene TRBV19 combines with J gene TRBJ1-1; a weak D match, TRBD1 (6 bases). Germline CDR1 is LNHDA and CDR2 is SQIVND (reference sequence). The CDR3 sequence is 14 residues long. Trimming took 6 bases from V and 0 from J, leaving 11 bases between them. For the CDR3, the DNA is TGTGCCAGTAGGGGGACAAACATGAACACTGAAGCTTTCTTT. Encoded protein: CASRGTNMNTEAFF.

The V and J genes are TRBV29-1 and TRBJ1-1, with 8 bases identical to TRBD1. This CDR3 comprises 12 residues. Trimming removed 6 bases from V and 6 bases from J; junction bases left unmatched: 6. Germline V gives CDR1 SQVTM, CDR2 ANQGSEA. CDR3 residues: CSVGQGIPEAFF. CDR3 nucleotide sequence: TGCAGCGTCGGACAGGGAATCCCTGAAGCTTTCTTT. The full variable domain, its missing parts supplied by reference TRBV29-1 and TRBJ1-1, is SAVISQKPSRDICQRGTSLTIQCQVDSQVTMMFWYRQQPGQSLTLIATANQGSEATYESGFVIDKFPISRPNLTFSTLTVSNMSPEDSSIYLCSVGQGIPEAFFGQGTRLTVV.

The chain combines TRBV29-1 with TRBJ1-1; possibly TRBD1 for D (6 bases). The CDR3 has 14 amino acids. Germline V gene data show CDR1 as SQVTM and CDR2 as ANQGSEA. V was cut by 5 bases and J by 0 bases, with 13 bases left in between. The CDR3 sequence: CSVYDRPMNTEAFF. The CDR3 nucleotides are TGCAGCGTTTATGACAGGCCCATGAACACTGAAGCTTTCTTT.

J is TRBJ1-2 and V is TRBV3-1 (or the pseudogene TRBV3-2), with TRBD1 matching over 7 bases. Per germline, CDR1 LGHDT and CDR2 YNNKEL (reference sequence). The CDR3 sequence is 14 residues long. Trimming removed 4 bases from V and 3 bases from J; junction bases left unmatched: 5. Here the CDR3 DNA reads TGTGCCAGCAGCCTAAACAGGGGAGACTATGGCTACACCTTC. It codes for CASSLNRGDYGYTF.

The genes are TRBV20-1 and TRBJ1-1, with a weak D call TRBD1 (6 bases). CDR3 size: 11 residues. The V end lost 3 bases, the J end lost 5 bases, and 7 bases lay between the germline ends. Germline CDR1 and CDR2: DFQATT and SNEGSKA (reference sequence). The CDR3 nucleotides read TGCAGTGCTAGGGACAGAACTGAAGCTTTCTTT. It codes for CSARDRTEAFF.

The chain carries TRBV6-5 and TRBJ1-2; D may be TRBD1 (5 bases). With 4 bases removed from V and 1 base from J, the gap between germline ends came to 10 bases. CDR1 and CDR2 (germline): MNHEY, SVGAGI. CDR3 length: 14 residues. Here the CDR3 reads CASSSDTYNYGYTF. In nucleotides, the CDR3 is TGTGCCAGCAGTTCGGACACCTATAACTATGGCTACACCTTC.

The V and J genes are TRBV2 and TRBJ1-5, with TRBD1 matching 8 bases. The V and J ends lost 4 bases and 4 bases, in that order; junction bases with no gene match: 6. The length of the CDR3 is 15 residues. Per the germline V gene, CDR1 is SNHLY and CDR2 is FYNNEI. The CDR3 sequence: CASSAGTGDNQPQHF. CDR3 in DNA: TGTGCCAGCAGTGCAGGGACAGGTGATAATCAGCCCCAGCATTTT.

V is TRBV29-1 and J is TRBJ1-2; D uncertain. V dropped 4 bases and J dropped 2 bases, with 8 bases sitting between them. CDR3 length: 12 residues. Germline lookup yields CDR1 SQVTM and CDR2 ANQGSEA. Here the CDR3 DNA reads TGCAGCGTTGGCAAGAGCAACTATGGCTACACCTTC. Translating it yields CSVGKSNYGYTF. Combining the CDR3 with reference TRBV29-1 and TRBJ1-2 gives the whole variable domain SAVISQKPSRDICQRGTSLTIQCQVDSQVTMMFWYRQQPGQSLTLIATANQGSEATYESGFVIDKFPISRPNLTFSTLTVSNMSPEDSSIYLCSVGKSNYGYTFGSGTRLTVV.

This clone has a single count. This chain connects TRBV5-1 to TRBJ2-7; the D gene is possibly TRBD1 (6 bases). From germline, CDR1 is SGHRS and CDR2 YFSETQ. V was trimmed by 1 base and J by 4 bases, leaving 15 bases between them. The CDR3 loop spans 15 amino acids. The CDR3 sequence is CASSLIPGDQYEQYF. The CDR3 bases are TGCGCCAGCAGCTTGATTCCAGGGGATCAGTACGAGCAGTACTTC. The full variable domain, rest sourced from reference TRBV5-1 and TRBJ2-7, is KAGVTQTPRYLIKTRGQQVTLSCSPISGHRSVSWYQQTPGQGLQFLFEYFSETQRNKGNFPGRFSGRQFSNSRSEMNVSTLELGDSALYLCASSLIPGDQYEQYFGPGTRLTVT.

V and J are TRBV7-3 and TRBJ2-3; D is perhaps TRBD2 (6 bases). The V gene's germline CDR1 is SGHTA and CDR2 FQGTGA. The CDR3 runs to 17 residues. The ends were cut back, 2 bases at V and 5 bases at J, with 20 bases in the middle. The CDR3 is CASSLGRVSPAGDTQYF. The CDR3 DNA sequence: TGTGCCAGCAGCTTAGGTCGCGTCAGCCCAGCGGGAGATACGCAGTATTTT.

Only one count was recorded for this clone. V and J are TRBV11-1 and TRBJ2-3; 12 positions match TRBD2. Germline CDR1 is SGHAT and CDR2 is FQDESV (reference sequence). The CDR3 totals 16 residues. Trimming removed 2 bases from V and 3 bases from J; junction bases left unmatched: 3. As DNA, the CDR3 is TGTGCCAGCAGCTTAATAGGACTAGCGGGGACAGATACGCAGTATTTT. Its protein product is CASSLIGLAGTDTQYF.

As DNA, the CDR3 is TGTGCCAGCAGCAGTGTTGGGGGGAGTGAAGCTTTCTTT. It translates to CASSSVGGSEAFF. The chain couples TRBV11-1 to TRBJ1-1; D is possibly TRBD1 (5 bases). This CDR3 region has 13 residues. With 5 bases removed from V and 7 bases from J, the gap between germline ends came to 14 bases. CDR1 is SGHAT and CDR2 is FQDESV in the germline V gene (reference sequence).

This clone was picked up one time. This sequence joins TRBV7-8 and TRBJ1-1, with 9 bases fitting TRBD1. The CDR3 extends over 15 amino acids. Trimming removed 4 bases from V and 1 base from J; junction bases left unmatched: 4. Germline values: CDR1 SGHVS, CDR2 FQNEAQ. The CDR3 spells CASSWDRVPNTEAFF. The CDR3 region has the DNA TGTGCCAGCAGCTGGGACAGGGTTCCGAACACTGAAGCTTTCTTT. The full variable domain, completed using reference TRBV7-8 and TRBJ1-1, is GAGVSQSPRYKVAKRGQDVALRCDPISGHVSLFWYQQALGQGPEFLTYFQNEAQLDKSGLPSDRFFAERPEGSVSTLKIQRTQQEDSAVYLCASSWDRVPNTEAFFGQGTRLTVV.

The chain uses TRBV27 and TRBJ2-5; D is undetermined. The CDR3 sequence is 13 residues long. Germline V gene data show CDR1 as MNHEY and CDR2 as SMNVEV (reference sequence). V was trimmed by 4 bases and J by 5 bases, leaving 11 bases between them. CDR3 loop: CASSSPVLETQYF. Written as DNA, the CDR3 is TGTGCCAGCAGTTCCCCCGTCTTGGAGACCCAGTACTTC.

Regarding this clone: Other nucleotide sequences in the sample specify the same CDR3. The CDR3 reads CAWSSWNTEAFF. CDR3 coding DNA: TGTGCCTGGAGTTCTTGGAACACTGAAGCTTTCTTT. The rearrangement links TRBV30 to TRBJ1-1; no clear D gene. The CDR3 covers 12 residues. The germline V gene encodes CDR1 GTSNPN and CDR2 SVGIG (reference sequence). The V end was cut by 2 bases, the J end by 1 base, with 5 bases between.

This clone was picked up a small number of times. CDR3 residues: CASSLLGQGITGNTIYF. CDR3 in DNA: TGTGCCAGCTCACTACTCGGACAGGGCATTACAGGAAACACCATATATTTT. The chain joins TRBV18 to TRBJ1-3; 8 positions match TRBD1. V shed 4 bases, J shed 4 bases, and the junction held 12 bases outside the gene matches. Germline V lookup: CDR1 KGHSH, CDR2 LQKENI. This CDR3 region has 17 residues.

The V gene is TRBV5-4, the J gene TRBJ1-1, with 7 nucleotides matching TRBD1. Trimming cost V 4 bases and J 7 bases; bases outside gene matches: 4. The CDR3 totals 12 residues. CDR1 SGHNT and CDR2 YYREEE come from the germline V gene (reference sequence). The CDR3 sequence is CASSADRNEAFF. CDR3 sequence (DNA): TGTGCCAGCAGCGCGGACAGGAATGAAGCTTTCTTT.

The J gene is TRBJ2-3, the V gene TRBV7-9; tentatively, D is TRBD2 (6 bases). V lost 0 bases and J 9 bases, leaving 10 bases between the germline ends. There are 13 residues in the CDR3. The germline V gene encodes CDR1 SEHNR and CDR2 FQNEAQ (reference sequence). Here the CDR3 DNA reads TGTGCCAGCAGCTTAGCGGCTAGCGAGACGCAGTATTTT. Translation gives CASSLAASETQYF.

V usage is TRBV18 and J usage is TRBJ2-7; D is uncertain. V lost 3 bases, J lost 2 bases, and 5 bases lay in between. This CDR3 spans 12 amino acids. Germline loops: CDR1 KGHSH, CDR2 LQKENI. The CDR3 spells CASSPQTYEQYF. The CDR3 nucleotides are TGTGCCAGCTCACCCCAAACCTACGAGCAGTACTTC.

V and J are TRBV21-1 and TRBJ1-4; the D segment call TRBD1 is taken from the table without a DNA check. TRBV21-1 is classified as a pseudogene. The CDR3 covers 20 residues. The chain's CDR3 is CASSKALRGPPGPTNEKLFF. CDR3 DNA sequence: TGTGCCAGCAGCAAAGCGCTCAGGGGGCCCCCGGGTCCAACTAATGAAAAACTGTTTTTT.

The DNA of the CDR3 is TGTGCCAGCAGCGTTCCCGATCAGGGGAGCTCCTATAATTCACCCCTCCACTTT. Its protein is CASSVPDQGSSYNSPLHF. The chain uses TRBV7-9 and TRBJ1-6; D possibly corresponds to TRBD1 (6 bases). The CDR3 spans 18 residues. Trimming removed 5 bases from V and 0 bases from J, with 17 bases in between. The germline gives CDR1 SEHNR, CDR2 FQNEAQ (reference sequence). Supplemented by reference TRBV7-9 and TRBJ1-6, the full variable domain reads DTGVSQNPRHKITKRGQNVTFRCDPISEHNRLYWYRQTLGQGPEFLTYFQNEAQLEKSRLLSDRFSAERPKGSFSTLEIQRTEQGDSAMYLCASSVPDQGSSYNSPLHFGNGTRLTVT.

This chain uses TRBV11-2 with TRBJ2-3; TRBD2 matches at 12 bases. This CDR3 spans 17 amino acids. Germline trimming cut 2 bases from V and 7 bases from J; bases unmatched to any gene: 10. Germline CDR1 SGHAT, CDR2 FQNNGV. This chain's CDR3 is CASSLTTSGSLGNTQYF. The CDR3 DNA follows: TGTGCCAGCAGCTTAACGACTAGCGGGAGTCTAGGGAATACGCAGTATTTT.

The chain carries TRBV10-3 and TRBJ2-1, with TRBD1 matching over 9 bases. In germline, CDR1 is ENHRY, CDR2 SYGVKD. V lost 6 bases to trimming and J lost 6 bases; unmatched junction nucleotides: 9. This CDR3 is built from 15 residues. The CDR3 DNA sequence: TGTGCCATCAGCACCGCCGGGACAGGGATCAATGAGCAGTTCTTC. Translating it yields CAISTAGTGINEQFF.

V and J are TRBV6-2 or TRBV6-3 and TRBJ1-2, with unresolved D. The ends were cut back, 5 bases at V and 8 bases at J, with 12 bases in the middle. This CDR3 has 12 amino acids. Germline V gene sequence: CDR1 MNHEY, CDR2 SVGEGT. The chain's CDR3 is CASSPTLRGYTF. The CDR3 DNA reads as TGTGCCAGCAGTCCAACCTTGAGGGGCTACACCTTC.

This chain links TRBV7-9 with TRBJ1-2, with 9 bases aligning to TRBD1. This CDR3 has 14 residues. CDR1 is SEHNR, CDR2 FQNEAQ, per germline (reference sequence). Trimming took 5 bases from V and 13 from J; bases not matched to a gene: 14. The CDR3 loop reads CASSQQWTGVEPTF. In DNA form, the CDR3 reads TGTGCCAGCAGCCAACAGTGGACAGGGGTAGAGCCCACCTTC. Looking up the rest from reference TRBV7-9 and TRBJ1-2 gives the full variable domain: DTGVSQNPRHKITKRGQNVTFRCDPISEHNRLYWYRQTLGQGPEFLTYFQNEAQLEKSRLLSDRFSAERPKGSFSTLEIQRTEQGDSAMYLCASSQQWTGVEPTFGSGTRLTVV.